A selection of T cell receptor beta chains follows, all from one sample in a study of T-cell reconstitution after alpha-beta-depleted transplantation in children. From the PCR reads, TCRdb called clonotypes with MiXCR, one entry per CDR3 protein. Of 900,000 or so distinct CDR3 sequences in the sample, about 15% are singletons; the top ten hold about 4.6%. Sequencing was performed on PBMCs, mostly from graft donor cells, taken 360 days after TCRalphabeta/CD19-depleted stem cell transplant. The origin of the receptors is a male patient between 5 and 17 years old who had a stem cell transplant for acute lymphoblastic leukemia, so the T cells may come from the graft donor. The CDR3 runs from the conserved cysteine through the conserved F or W. A D gene is named only where the DNA matches it firmly. Only part of the rows carry a size: once, few, many, or a class if the clone is expanded.

few,13,TRBD1,TRBV12-3/TRBV12-4,TRBJ2-7,CASTSGGPHEQYF,TGTGCCAGCACTTCAGGGGGACCCCACGAGCAGTACTTC
many,16,.,TRBV5-1,TRBJ2-3,CASSLDGGGPTDTQYF,TGCGCCAGCAGCTTGGATGGGGGAGGCCCCACAGATACGCAGTATTTT
few,16,.,TRBV29-1,TRBJ2-1,CSVDPGGLGSYNEQFF,TGCAGCGTTGATCCTGGGGGGCTTGGCTCCTACAATGAGCAGTTCTTC
many,13,.,TRBV9,TRBJ1-1,CASSVGTHTEAFF,TGTGCCAGCAGCGTAGGGACACACACTGAAGCTTTCTTT
few,15,TRBD2,TRBV12-3/TRBV12-4,TRBJ2-3,CASRNRTSGTDTQYF,TGTGCCAGCAGAAACAGGACTAGCGGGACAGATACGCAGTATTTT
few,15,TRBD1,TRBV2,TRBJ2-2,CASRGTDSRTGELFF,TGTGCCAGCAGGGGGACAGACTCGAGGACCGGGGAGCTGTTTTTT
few,14,.,TRBV7-9,TRBJ2-7,CASSLVTGIYEQYF,TGTGCCAGCAGCTTAGTCACAGGGATCTACGAGCAGTACTTC
.,12,TRBD2,TRBV14,TRBJ2-3,CASLRGTDTQYF,TGTGCCAGCCTGCGGGGGACAGATACGCAGTATTTT
once,18,.,TRBV20-1,TRBJ2-5,CSARSYLRPGAALETQYF,TGCAGTGCTAGATCCTACCTCCGCCCAGGGGCAGCGCTAGAGACCCAGTACTTC
few,16,.,TRBV4-1,TRBJ1-1,CASRPITRGPWTEAFF,TGCGCCAGCCGCCCAATAACCCGGGGACCCTGGACTGAAGCTTTCTTT
few,16,.,TRBV2,TRBJ2-6,CASSPDRNSGANVLTF,TGTGCCAGCAGTCCTGACAGGAACTCTGGGGCCAACGTCCTGACTTTC
.,16,.,TRBV7-9,TRBJ2-2,CASSLPLTGSPGELFF,TGTGCCAGCAGCCTACCACTCACAGGGTCTCCCGGGGAGCTGTTTTTT
few,13,TRBD2,TRBV29-1,TRBJ2-7,CSVAAGVSYEQYF,TGCAGCGTTGCGGCGGGAGTGTCGTACGAGCAGTACTTC
.,14,.,TRBV12-3/TRBV12-4,TRBJ2-1,CASRPWTVHNEQFF,TGTGCCAGCAGACCGTGGACTGTCCACAATGAGCAGTTCTTC
many,14,.,TRBV29-1,TRBJ2-3,CSVGDWTSTDTQYF,TGCAGCGTTGGGGATTGGACTAGCACAGATACGCAGTATTTT
many,13,.,TRBV5-1,TRBJ1-2,CASSSGTNYGYTF,TGCGCCAGCAGCTCCGGGACCAACTATGGCTACACCTTC
few,15,.,TRBV24-1,TRBJ2-5,CATSDYRQNQETQYF,TGTGCCACCAGTGATTACCGACAGAATCAAGAGACCCAGTACTTC
few,14,.,TRBV5-1,TRBJ1-1,CASFRSGAGTEAFF,TGCGCCAGCTTTAGATCTGGGGCTGGCACTGAAGCTTTCTTT
.,13,TRBD1,TRBV18,TRBJ2-7,CASSPGQGGEQYF,TGTGCCAGCTCACCAGGACAGGGCGGCGAGCAGTACTTC
.,16,.,TRBV4-1,TRBJ2-7,CASSHQDILSSYEQYF,TGCGCCAGCAGCCACCAGGACATCCTGAGCTCCTACGAGCAGTACTTC
many,15,.,TRBV5-1,TRBJ2-6,CASSLRGSGANVLTF,TGTGCCAGCAGCTTAAGGGGGTCTGGGGCCAACGTCCTGACTTTC
.,13,.,TRBV7-9,TRBJ1-1,CASSFQVGTEAFF,TGTGCCAGCAGCTTTCAGGTTGGAACTGAAGCTTTCTTT
few,16,.,TRBV6-1,TRBJ1-4,CASSDVRRGLNEKLFF,TGTGCCAGCAGTGATGTCCGCCGGGGGCTTAATGAAAAACTGTTTTTT
.,14,TRBD2,TRBV7-9,TRBJ2-1,CASSLGGTRLEQCF,TGTGCCAGCAGCTTAGGCGGGACTAGACTTGAGCAGTGCTTC
few,15,TRBD1,TRBV20-1,TRBJ2-7,CSAKGLGTGVYEQYF,TGCAGTGCTAAAGGTTTGGGGACAGGGGTGTACGAGCAGTACTTC
many,16,TRBD2,TRBV5-1,TRBJ2-1,CASSLVAGAVWNEQFF,TGCGCCAGCAGCTTGGTGGCGGGAGCTGTATGGAATGAGCAGTTCTTC
.,17,.,TRBV3-1,TRBJ2-7,CASSRSLAGLDNYEQYF,TGTGCCAGCAGCCGAAGTCTGGCAGGGCTAGATAACTACGAGCAGTACTTC
few,14,.,TRBV27,TRBJ1-5,CASSSQNSNQPQHF,TGTGCCAGCAGTTCACAGAATAGCAATCAGCCCCAGCATTTT
few,18,TRBD1,TRBV20-1,TRBJ2-7,CSARGSRPTGQAFYEQYF,TGCAGTGCTAGAGGTTCCCGCCCAACGGGACAGGCGTTCTACGAGCAGTACTTC
.,13,.,TRBV29-1,TRBJ1-3,CSAIRRSGNTIYF,TGCAGCGCAATCCGGAGATCTGGAAACACCATATATTTT